Listed below are T cell receptor beta chains from one sample, sequenced in a study of technical replicates of blood from a handful of donors. Using immunoSEQ multiplex PCR, the repertoire was profiled, and TCRdb retains in-frame clones only, with some absent. Here the sample spans about 12,000 clones, 80% to 90% being singletons. The sequenced material came from PBMCs. The source is a human donor in good health. CDR3s include the opening cysteine and the closing phenylalanine or tryptophan. D genes are given only for firm matches. Clone size, where shown, is once, few, many, or a class for clones that have expanded.

size: NA
V: TRBV30
J: TRBJ2-2
D: TRBD2
DNA: TGTGCCTGGAAACTAGCGGGGAACACCGGGGAGCTGTTTTTT
CDR3: CAWKLAGNTGELFF

size: NA
V: TRBV18
J: TRBJ1-1
D: NA
DNA: TGTGCCAGCTCACCCGGGGAAATACACACTGAAGCTTTCTTT
CDR3: CASSPGEIHTEAFF

size: NA
V: TRBV25-1
J: TRBJ2-4
D: TRBD2
DNA: TGTGCCAGCAGTGAGCCCGCCCGTCGGGAGGGGAAAAACATTCAGTACTTC
CDR3: CASSEPARREGKNIQYF

size: NA
V: TRBV28
J: TRBJ2-3
D: NA
DNA: TGTGCCAGCAGCCCCCGACTAGACGGTACGCAGTATTTT
CDR3: CASSPRLDGTQYF

size: NA
V: TRBV4-2
J: TRBJ1-2
D: TRBD1
DNA: TGTGCCAGCAGCCAAGCGGTTACAGGGGGTTTTTTATATGGCTACACCTTC
CDR3: CASSQAVTGGFLYGYTF

size: once
V: TRBV18
J: TRBJ1-1
D: TRBD1
DNA: TGTGCCAGCTCACAGTCGACAGGGGGTAGCACTGAAGCTTTCTTT
CDR3: CASSQSTGGSTEAFF

size: NA
V: TRBV2
J: TRBJ2-3
D: TRBD2
DNA: TGTGCCAGCAGTGAAGGGACTAGCGGGAGTGGGACGCAGTATTTT
CDR3: CASSEGTSGSGTQYF

size: few
V: TRBV18
J: TRBJ1-5
D: NA
DNA: TGTGCCAGCTCACTGATGCAGACGGAAGATTGGTCGGGGGGGAATCAGCCCCAGCATTTT
CDR3: CASSLMQTEDWSGGNQPQHF

size: NA
V: TRBV6-5
J: TRBJ1-5
D: NA
DNA: TGTGCCAGCAGTTACATGGGAGGCAATCAGCCCCAGCATTTT
CDR3: CASSYMGGNQPQHF

size: once
V: TRBV10-1
J: TRBJ2-7
D: TRBD2
DNA: TGCGCCAGCACCCAGGCACTAGCGGGTAATTCCCCCTACGAGCAGTACTTC
CDR3: CASTQALAGNSPYEQYF